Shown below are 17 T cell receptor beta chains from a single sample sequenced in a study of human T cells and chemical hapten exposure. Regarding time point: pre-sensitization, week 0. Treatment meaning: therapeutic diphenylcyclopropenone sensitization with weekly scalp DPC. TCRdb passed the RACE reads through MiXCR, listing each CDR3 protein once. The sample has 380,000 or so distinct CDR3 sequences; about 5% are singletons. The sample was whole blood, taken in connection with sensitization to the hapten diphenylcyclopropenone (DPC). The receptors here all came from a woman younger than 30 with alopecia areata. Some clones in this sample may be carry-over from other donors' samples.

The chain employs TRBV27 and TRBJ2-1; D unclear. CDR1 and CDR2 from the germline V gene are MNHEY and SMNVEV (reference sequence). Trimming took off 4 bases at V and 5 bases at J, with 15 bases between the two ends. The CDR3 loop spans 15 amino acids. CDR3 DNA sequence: TGTGCCAGCAGTTGGAACCAGGTTGGGCACAATGAGCAGTTCTTC. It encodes CASSWNQVGHNEQFF.

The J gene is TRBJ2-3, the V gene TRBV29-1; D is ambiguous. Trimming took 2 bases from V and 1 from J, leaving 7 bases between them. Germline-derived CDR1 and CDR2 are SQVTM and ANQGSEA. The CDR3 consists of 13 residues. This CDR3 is CSVESPGTDTQYF. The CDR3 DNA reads TGCAGCGTTGAATCCCCGGGCACAGATACGCAGTATTTT.

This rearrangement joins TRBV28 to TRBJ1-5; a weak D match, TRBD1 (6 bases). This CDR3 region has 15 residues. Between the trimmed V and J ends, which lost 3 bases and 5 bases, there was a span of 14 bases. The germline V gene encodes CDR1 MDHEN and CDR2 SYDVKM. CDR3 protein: CASSFRQAGHQPQHF. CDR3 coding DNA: TGTGCCAGCAGTTTCCGACAGGCGGGTCATCAGCCCCAGCATTTT.

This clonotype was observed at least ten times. The CDR3 is CASSGTSSGNTIYF. The CDR3 DNA follows: TGTGCCAGCAGTGGGACGAGCTCTGGAAACACCATATATTTT. The rearrangement joins TRBV6-6 to TRBJ1-3; D is possibly TRBD1 (5 bases). Trimming left V 5 bases short and J 0 bases short, with 8 bases between. The germline CDR1 and CDR2 sequences are MNHNY and SVGAGI (reference sequence). The CDR3 is 14 residues long.

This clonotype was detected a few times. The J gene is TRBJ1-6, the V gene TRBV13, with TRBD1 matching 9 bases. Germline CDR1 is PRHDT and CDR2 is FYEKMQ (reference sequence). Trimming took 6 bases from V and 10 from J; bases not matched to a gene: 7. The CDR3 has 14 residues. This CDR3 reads CASSLGQGPSPLHF. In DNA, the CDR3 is TGTGCCAGCAGTTTGGGACAGGGCCCCTCACCCCTCCACTTT.

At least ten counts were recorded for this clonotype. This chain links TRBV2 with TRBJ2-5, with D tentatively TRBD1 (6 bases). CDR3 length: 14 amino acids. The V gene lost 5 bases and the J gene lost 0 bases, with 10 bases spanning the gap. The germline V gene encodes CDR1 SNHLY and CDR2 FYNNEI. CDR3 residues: CASSNRDNQETQYF. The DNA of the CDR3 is TGTGCCAGCAGTAATCGGGACAACCAAGAGACCCAGTACTTC.

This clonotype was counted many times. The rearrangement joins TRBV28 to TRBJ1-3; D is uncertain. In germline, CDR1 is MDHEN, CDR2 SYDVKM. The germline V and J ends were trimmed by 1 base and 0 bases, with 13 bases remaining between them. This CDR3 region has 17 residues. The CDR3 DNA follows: TGTGCCAGCAGTTTATTCGGACTTGAGAGCTCTGGAAACACCATATATTTT. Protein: CASSLFGLESSGNTIYF.

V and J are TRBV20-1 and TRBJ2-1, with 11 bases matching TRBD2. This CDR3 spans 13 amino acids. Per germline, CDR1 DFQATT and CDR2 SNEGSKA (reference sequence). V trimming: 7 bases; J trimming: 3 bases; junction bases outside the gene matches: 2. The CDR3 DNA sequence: TGCAGTGGACTAGCGGGGTTCTACAATGAGCAGTTCTTC. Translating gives CSGLAGFYNEQFF.

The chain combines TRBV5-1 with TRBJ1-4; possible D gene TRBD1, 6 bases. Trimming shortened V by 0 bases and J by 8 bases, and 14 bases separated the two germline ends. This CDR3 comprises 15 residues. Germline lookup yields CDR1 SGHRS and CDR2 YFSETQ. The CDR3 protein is CASSLAGTTYEKLFF. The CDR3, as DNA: TGCGCCAGCAGCTTGGCCGGGACAACTTACGAAAAACTGTTTTTT.

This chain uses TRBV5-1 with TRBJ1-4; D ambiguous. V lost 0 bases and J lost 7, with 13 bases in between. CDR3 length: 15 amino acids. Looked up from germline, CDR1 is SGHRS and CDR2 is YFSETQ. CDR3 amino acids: CASSLGSFVGEKLFF. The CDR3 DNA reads TGCGCCAGCAGCTTGGGATCTTTCGTAGGTGAAAAACTGTTTTTT.

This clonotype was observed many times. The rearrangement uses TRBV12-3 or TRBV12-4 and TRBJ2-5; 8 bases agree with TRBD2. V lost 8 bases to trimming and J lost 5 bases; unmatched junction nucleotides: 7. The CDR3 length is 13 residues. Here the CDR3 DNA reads TGTGCCAGCCTCCGGGGGGGCGGCGAGACCCAGTACTTC. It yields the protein CASLRGGGETQYF.

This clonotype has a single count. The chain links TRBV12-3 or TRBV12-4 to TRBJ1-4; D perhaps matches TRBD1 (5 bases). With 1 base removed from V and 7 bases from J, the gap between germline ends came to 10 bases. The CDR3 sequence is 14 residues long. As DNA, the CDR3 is TGTGCCAGCAGTTTAGGGGGGGAGGGTGAAAAACTGTTTTTT. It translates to CASSLGGEGEKLFF.

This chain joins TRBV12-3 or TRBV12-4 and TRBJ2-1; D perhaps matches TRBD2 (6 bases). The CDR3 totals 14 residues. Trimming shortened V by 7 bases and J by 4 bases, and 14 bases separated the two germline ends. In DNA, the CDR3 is TGTGCCAGCATGGGCGGCGGGGCTTACAATGAGCAGTTCTTC. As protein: CASMGGGAYNEQFF.

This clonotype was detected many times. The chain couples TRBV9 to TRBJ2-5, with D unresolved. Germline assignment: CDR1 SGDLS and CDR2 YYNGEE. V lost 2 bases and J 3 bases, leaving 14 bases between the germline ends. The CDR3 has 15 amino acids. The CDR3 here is CASSVTPLLEETQYF. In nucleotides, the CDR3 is TGTGCCAGCAGCGTTACTCCTCTGCTAGAAGAGACCCAGTACTTC.

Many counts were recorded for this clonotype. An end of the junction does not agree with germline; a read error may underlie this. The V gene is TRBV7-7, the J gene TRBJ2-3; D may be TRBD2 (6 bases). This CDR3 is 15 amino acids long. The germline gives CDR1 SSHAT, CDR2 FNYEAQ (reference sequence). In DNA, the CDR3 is TGTGCTAGCAGCGCCCTGGGGGAGGGCACAGATACGCAGTATTTT. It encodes CASSALGEGTDTQYF.

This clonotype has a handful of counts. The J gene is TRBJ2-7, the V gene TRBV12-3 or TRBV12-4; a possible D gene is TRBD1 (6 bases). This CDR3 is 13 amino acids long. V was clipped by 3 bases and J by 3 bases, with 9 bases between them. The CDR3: CASSLDSHYEQYF. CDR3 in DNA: TGTGCCAGCAGTTTGGACAGTCACTACGAGCAGTACTTC.

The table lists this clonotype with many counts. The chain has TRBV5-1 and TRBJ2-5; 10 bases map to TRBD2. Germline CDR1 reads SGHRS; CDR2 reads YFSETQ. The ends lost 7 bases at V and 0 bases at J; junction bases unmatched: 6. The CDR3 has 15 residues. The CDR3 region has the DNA TGCGCCAGCCAGGCAGCGGGGGGGTACCAAGAGACCCAGTACTTC. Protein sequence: CASQAAGGYQETQYF.